The 21 T cell receptor beta chains reported below all come from one sample, sequenced in a study of T-cell reconstitution after alpha-beta-depleted transplantation in children. Unique molecular identifiers tagged the TCRbeta library. Each CDR3 protein gets one entry after TCRdb re-called the PCR reads with MiXCR. Of hundreds of thousands of distinct CDR3 sequences listed, around 8% are singletons. The sequenced sample was PBMCs, mostly from graft donor cells, obtained 180 days after TCRalphabeta/CD19-depleted stem cell transplant. Receptors were obtained from a male patient under 18 who had a stem cell transplant for acute lymphoblastic leukemia, so the T cells may come from the graft donor.

This clonotype was counted at least ten times. This chain joins TRBV9 and TRBJ2-7; 9 bases are a match to TRBD1. The CDR3 has 15 amino acids. Germline loops: CDR1 SGDLS, CDR2 YYNGEE. Germline trimming cut 3 bases from V and 8 bases from J; bases unmatched to any gene: 12. The CDR3, as DNA: TGTGCCAGCAGCGCAGACGGGACAGGGACTTCACAGCAGTACTTC. Protein product: CASSADGTGTSQQYF.

There are a few counts of this clonotype. The V and J genes are TRBV19 and TRBJ2-7; 7 bases map to TRBD1. Germline values: CDR1 LNHDA, CDR2 SQIVND (reference sequence). The CDR3 length is 14 residues. Trimming cost V 6 bases and J 1 base; bases outside gene matches: 6. The CDR3 sequence is CASRTGTASYEQYF. CDR3 coding DNA: TGTGCCAGTAGGACCGGGACAGCTTCCTACGAGCAGTACTTC.

This clonotype was counted many times. CDR3 nucleotides: TGTGCCAGCAGCCCAGCCGGCACTAGCGGGCGACGCTCCTACAATGAGCAGTTCTTC. It translates to CASSPAGTSGRRSYNEQFF. The chain links TRBV11-2 to TRBJ2-1; 9 nucleotides line up with TRBD2. J was trimmed by 0 bases and V by 5 bases; bases with no gene match: 14. This CDR3 is built from 19 residues. Germline assignment: CDR1 SGHAT and CDR2 FQNNGV.

Ten or more counts support this clonotype. The chain links TRBV7-9 to TRBJ2-1; 13 nucleotides align to TRBD2. The germline gives CDR1 SEHNR, CDR2 FQNEAQ (reference sequence). This CDR3 is 14 amino acids long. V was clipped by 5 bases and J by 8 bases; unmatched bases: 3. The CDR3 DNA is TGTGCCAGCAGCCCGGGACTAGCGGGACATGAGCAGTTCTTC. Protein product: CASSPGLAGHEQFF.

This clonotype was seen at least ten times. The rearrangement links TRBV2 to TRBJ2-6; possible D gene TRBD2, 5 bases. The CDR3 is 16 residues long. Trimming removed 7 bases at V and 2 bases at J, with 15 bases between. Germline V gene lookup returns CDR1 SNHLY and CDR2 FYNNEI. CDR3 sequence (DNA): TGTGCCAGCAATCGACCCACGAGGGCTGGGGCCAACGTCCTGACTTTC. This sequence encodes CASNRPTRAGANVLTF.

The chain has TRBV5-6 and TRBJ1-6; D possibly corresponds to TRBD1 (5 bases). Germline CDR1 reads SGHDT; CDR2 reads YYEEEE. This CDR3 contains 14 residues. The germline V and J ends were trimmed by 3 bases and 8 bases, with 12 bases remaining between them. The chain's CDR3 is CASSYRDWDSPLHF. The CDR3 coding sequence is TGTGCCAGCAGCTACCGGGACTGGGATTCACCCCTCCACTTT.

This clonotype has a count of ten or more. The rearrangement uses TRBV7-8 and TRBJ1-2, with D perhaps TRBD1 (5 bases). V gave up 0 bases and J gave up 4 bases, with 12 bases separating them. The length of the CDR3 is 15 residues. The germline V gene has CDR1 SGHVS and CDR2 FQNEAQ. CDR3 amino acids: CASSLAQTVPYGYTF. The CDR3 DNA is TGTGCCAGCAGCTTAGCCCAGACAGTCCCCTATGGCTACACCTTC.

This clonotype was counted once. Being one base from a much bigger clone, this may be a read error. The rearrangement uses TRBV12-3 or TRBV12-4 and TRBJ1-2, with D unclear. This CDR3 comprises 14 residues. CDR3 loop: CASSLGTVNYGYPF. In DNA form, the CDR3 reads TGTGCCAGCAGTTTAGGGACTGTAAACTATGGCTACCCCTTC.

Only a few counts were recorded for this clonotype. This chain links TRBV9 with TRBJ2-1, with a possible D match to TRBD1 (7 bases). The V end was cut by 4 bases, the J end by 12 bases, with 17 bases between. This CDR3 comprises 13 residues. Germline lookup yields CDR1 SGDLS and CDR2 YYNGEE. In DNA form, the CDR3 reads TGTGCCAGCAGCATGCAGGGGGGCAAAGTGCAGTTCTTC. It encodes CASSMQGGKVQFF.

This clonotype has at least ten counts. The chain combines TRBV23-1 with TRBJ2-7; D possibly corresponds to TRBD1 (6 bases). TRBV23-1 is designated an ORF whose function remains uncertain. Trimming stripped 6 bases from V and 7 bases from J, with 19 bases between. This CDR3 is 14 amino acids long. CDR3 in DNA: TGCGCCAGCAGCCGACGCGAACACAGGGAGGAGCAGTACTTC. Translation: CASSRREHREEQYF.

This clonotype occurred many times. V usage is TRBV9 and J usage is TRBJ1-5, with D possibly TRBD1 on 5 matching bases. V dropped 2 bases and J dropped 4 bases, with 19 bases sitting between them. The length of the CDR3 is 17 residues. CDR1 is SGDLS, CDR2 YYNGEE, per germline. CDR3 DNA: TGTGCCAGCAGCGTGGGAGGGGCGGGTGGTAAGAATCAGCCCCAGCATTTT. Its translation is CASSVGGAGGKNQPQHF. Filled out from reference TRBV9 and TRBJ1-5, the complete variable domain reads DSGVTQTPKHLITATGQRVTLRCSPRSGDLSVYWYQQSLDQGLQFLIQYYNGEERAKGNILERFSAQQFPDLHSELNLSSLELGDSALYFCASSVGGAGGKNQPQHFGDGTRLSIL.

This clonotype was found many times. The chain has TRBV4-2 and TRBJ2-1; no clear D gene. Germline CDR1 LGHNA, CDR2 YNFKEQ. CDR3 length: 17 residues. Trimming removed 0 bases at V and 0 bases at J, with 12 bases between. The DNA of the CDR3 is TGTGCCAGCAGCCAAGAGGGATTGACACTCTCCTACAATGAGCAGTTCTTC. Its protein product is CASSQEGLTLSYNEQFF.

This clonotype was found many times. The chain couples TRBV6-2 or TRBV6-3 to TRBJ1-5; D not certain. This CDR3 spans 16 amino acids. V lost 3 bases, J lost 5 bases, and 17 bases lay in between. Germline CDR1 reads MNHEY; CDR2 reads SVGEGT. This CDR3 reads CASSYYISSLYQPQHF. The CDR3 DNA follows: TGTGCCAGCAGTTATTACATCTCCAGTCTGTATCAGCCCCAGCATTTT.

This clonotype showed up many times. The V call is TRBV6-5, the J call TRBJ2-7; the match to TRBD1 covers 7 bases. In germline, CDR1 is MNHEY, CDR2 SVGAGI. The CDR3 covers 16 residues. With V trimmed by 0 bases and J by 1 base, 6 bases remained unmatched. CDR3 loop: CASSYSKGQISYEQYF. CDR3 DNA: TGTGCCAGCAGTTACTCGAAGGGACAGATATCCTACGAGCAGTACTTC.

Ten or more counts support this clonotype. V is TRBV20-1 and J is TRBJ2-7; TRBD2 aligns across 9 bases. CDR1 is DFQATT and CDR2 is SNEGSKA in the germline V gene (reference sequence). V dropped 2 bases and J dropped 4; count of bases not matched to a gene: 6. This CDR3 contains 14 residues. The chain's CDR3 is CSARPGTSRYEQYF. In DNA, the CDR3 is TGCAGTGCTAGACCCGGGACTAGCCGGTACGAGCAGTACTTC.

There are many counts of this clonotype. The rearrangement joins TRBV20-1 to TRBJ1-5; D remains ambiguous. The CDR3 contains 12 residues. Trimming left V 5 bases short and J 5 bases short, with 10 bases between. CDR1 is DFQATT, CDR2 SNEGSKA, per germline (reference sequence). The CDR3 reads CSAVDQYQPQHF. CDR3 in DNA: TGCAGTGCTGTAGACCAGTATCAGCCCCAGCATTTT.

In the case of this clonotype: A much more abundant neighbour one base away suggests this may be a read error. V and J are TRBV5-1 and TRBJ2-1; TRBD2 matches at 7 bases. V shed 4 bases and J 7 bases; nucleotides not matched to a gene: 11. The CDR3 runs 15 residues. Germline V gene lookup returns CDR1 SGHRS and CDR2 YFSETQ. The CDR3: CASSPNAGDLNEQFF. The CDR3 coding sequence is TGCGCCAGCAGCCCAAACGCGGGAGACTTGAATGAGCAGTTCTTC.

The rearrangement uses TRBV6-1 and TRBJ1-3, with TRBD1 matching over 7 bases. This CDR3 region has 14 residues. Germline CDR1 MNHNS, CDR2 SASEGT. Trimming took 5 bases from V and 9 from J; bases not matched to a gene: 10. The CDR3 protein is CASSPRTGRTTIYF. The CDR3 DNA reads TGTGCCAGCAGTCCCCGGACAGGCCGAACCACCATATATTTT.

This clonotype was recorded at least ten times. The chain uses TRBV4-3 and TRBJ1-1; 8 positions match TRBD1. V lost 0 bases to trimming and J lost 11 bases; unmatched junction nucleotides: 5. Germline V gives CDR1 LGHNA, CDR2 YSLEER. The CDR3 sequence is 13 residues long. In DNA form, the CDR3 reads TGCGCCAGCAGCCAAGATGGACAGGGCTGGGCTTTCTTT. Translating gives CASSQDGQGWAFF.

Ten or more counts support this clonotype. The rearrangement uses TRBV12-3 or TRBV12-4 and TRBJ2-2; no firm D call. Trimming left V 6 bases short and J 13 bases short, with 12 bases between. The CDR3 extends over 11 amino acids. DNA of the CDR3: TGTGCCAGCAGACTACTTTCATGGCTGTTTTTT. Its translation: CASRLLSWLFF.

With regard to this clonotype: Possible read error: a much larger clone is one base away. This chain connects TRBV27 to TRBJ2-3; D is uncertain. Germline CDR1 is MNHEY and CDR2 is SMNVEV (reference sequence). CDR3 size: 15 residues. Trimming took off 8 bases at V and 8 bases at J, with 23 bases between the two ends. The CDR3 DNA is TGTGCCAGCCGAAACCTCAATAGGGCGGAAAGTACGCAGTATTTT. It encodes CASRNLNRAESTQYF.